The 8 T cell receptor beta chains in this list originate from one sample, sequenced in a study of Ad26.COV2.S vaccination and SARS-CoV-2 variants. Sequencing was performed with immunoSEQ multiplex PCR; in TCRdb, only in-frame clones are kept and a portion is missing. The sample has 380,000 or so clones; 83% are singletons. Sample treatment: 15 to 20 received Ad26.COV2.S at low or high dose, single or two shots; about 5 received placebo; per-sample allocation not given. Collection of samples fell on day 63 after the first vaccine or placebo injection. The sample consisted of peripheral blood, taken in a trial of Ad26.COV2.S vaccine versus placebo. These receptors all come from a person aged 18-60 years who received the Ad26.COV2.S COVID-19 vaccine or a placebo.

A remark on this clone: At one of its ends the junction is not consistent with the germline gene, which may arise from a read error. V and J are TRBV6-5 and TRBJ1-4; 9 positions match TRBD1. The CDR3 is 15 amino acids. Germline values: CDR1 MNHEY, CDR2 SVGAGI. The CDR3 DNA follows: TGTGCCAACAGTTACTCAGGGACAGGGAATGAAAAACTGTTTTTT. It encodes CANSYSGTGNEKLFF.

Remarks on this clone: In the same sample, other DNA sequences code for this CDR3. This chain links TRBV6-5 with TRBJ1-1; weak D call: TRBD1 (5 bases). V was pared by 0 bases and J by 5 bases, with 7 bases between. The CDR3 is 13 amino acids. The V gene's germline CDR1 is MNHEY and CDR2 SVGAGI. Written as DNA, the CDR3 is TGTGCCAGCAGTTACTCGGGGGGAACTGAAGCTTTCTTT. Protein product: CASSYSGGTEAFF.

The chain is built from TRBV5-6 and TRBJ2-6; a weak D match, TRBD2 (6 bases). This CDR3 region has 12 residues. Between the trimmed V and J ends, which lost 4 bases and 12 bases, there was a span of 11 bases. The germline CDR1 and CDR2 sequences are SGHDT and YYEEEE. The CDR3 nucleotides read TGTGCCAGCAGCGGGGGGTCAGGCGTCCTGACTTTC. Encoded protein: CASSGGSGVLTF.

The rearrangement links TRBV2 to TRBJ2-1; D is possibly TRBD2 (5 bases). Trimming took 8 bases from V and 0 from J, leaving 11 bases between them. Germline V gene data show CDR1 as SNHLY and CDR2 as FYNNEI. This CDR3 is built from 14 residues. CDR3 amino acids: CASARLASYNEQFF. CDR3 bases: TGTGCCAGCGCCCGGCTAGCCTCCTACAATGAGCAGTTCTTC. Together with reference TRBV2 and TRBJ2-1, the CDR3 gives the full variable domain: EPEVTQTPSHQVTQMGQEVILRCVPISNHLYFYWYRQILGQKVEFLVSFYNNEISEKSEIFDDQFSVERPDGSNFTLKIRSTKLEDSAMYFCASARLASYNEQFFGPGTRLTVL.

This chain uses TRBV4-1 with TRBJ2-1, with D tentatively TRBD2 (6 bases). The germline V and J ends were trimmed by 2 bases and 8 bases, with 10 bases remaining between them. The CDR3 loop spans 13 amino acids. The germline gives CDR1 MGHRA, CDR2 YSYEKL. The CDR3 DNA reads as TGCGCCAGCAGCCAAATACGGGAGCATGAGCAGTTCTTC. Its protein is CASSQIREHEQFF.

The chain links TRBV27 to TRBJ1-6, with a tentative D call TRBD1 (5 bases). Trimming took off 2 bases at V and 7 bases at J, with 18 bases between the two ends. Germline CDR1 reads MNHEY; CDR2 reads SMNVEV (reference sequence). The CDR3 is made up of 17 amino acids. The CDR3 DNA follows: TGTGCCAGCAGTTTAAACGGGGGGGGAGCGGTCAATTCACCCCTCCACTTT. Its protein is CASSLNGGGAVNSPLHF.

The chain links TRBV3-1 (or the pseudogene TRBV3-2) to TRBJ1-3; D gene uncertain. Between the trimmed V and J ends, which lost 3 bases and 7 bases, there was a span of 10 bases. Germline CDR1 and CDR2: LGHDT and YNNKEL (reference sequence). This CDR3 is 13 amino acids long. The CDR3 region is CASSHRPVNTIYF. CDR3 nucleotides: TGTGCCAGCAGCCACAGACCGGTCAACACCATATATTTT.

About this clone itself: At the DNA level, this CDR3 is encoded by other sequences in the same sample as well. V usage is TRBV12-3 or TRBV12-4 and J usage is TRBJ1-1; no clear D gene. V lost 3 bases, J lost 1 base, and 6 bases lay in between. This CDR3 spans 13 amino acids. CDR3 amino acids: CASSFSRNTEAFF. The CDR3 coding sequence is TGTGCCAGCAGTTTCTCCAGGAACACTGAAGCTTTCTTT.